Each of the 10 T cell receptor beta chains below was sequenced from the same sample in a study of regulatory T cells in long-lasting Graves disease. Time point reported: newly diagnosed GD, antithyroid drugs for less than 3 months. PBMC-derived RNA was used for the TCR library. CDR3 regions were amplified by Arm-PCR using iRepertoire HTBI primers to build TCR beta libraries. One entry per CDR3 protein results from TCRdb running MiXCR on the multiplex PCR reads. This table has hundreds of thousands of distinct CDR3 sequences, approximately 13% appearing once. These data are also associated with another study on T cells in Graves' hyperthyroidism and ophthalmopathy.

The input for sequencing was peripheral blood mononuclear cells (PBMCs), taken at new diagnosis, from a patient treated with antithyroid drugs. These receptor sequences come from a man in his thirties or forties with Graves disease.

This clonotype was detected ten times or more. V usage is TRBV7-9 and J usage is TRBJ1-1; the match to TRBD1 covers 8 bases. Germline V gives CDR1 SEHNR, CDR2 FQNEAQ (reference sequence). The CDR3 contains 13 residues. The junction had 3 bases not matched to a gene; V was cut back by 8 bases and J by 1 base. For the CDR3, the DNA is TGTGCCAGCGGCGGACAGGGGAACACTGAAGCTTTCTTT. This translates into CASGGQGNTEAFF. Full variable domain (outside the CDR3, taken from reference TRBV7-9 and TRBJ1-1): DTGVSQNPRHKITKRGQNVTFRCDPISEHNRLYWYRQTLGQGPEFLTYFQNEAQLEKSRLLSDRFSAERPKGSFSTLEIQRTEQGDSAMYLCASGGQGNTEAFFGQGTRLTVV.

The chain carries TRBV29-1 and TRBJ2-1; D gene ambiguous. The germline V gene encodes CDR1 SQVTM and CDR2 ANQGSEA. Trimming removed 0 bases from V and 0 bases from J, with 12 bases in between. There are 16 residues in the CDR3. CDR3 bases: TGCAGCGTTGAAGACTACTACCTTAGCTCCTACAATGAGCAGTTCTTC. Translation gives CSVEDYYLSSYNEQFF.

There are many counts of this clonotype. This chain uses TRBV7-6 with TRBJ2-7; D tentatively reads TRBD1 or TRBD2 (5 bases each). The CDR3 sequence is 16 residues long. Trimming shortened V by 5 bases and J by 2 bases, and 19 bases separated the two germline ends. Germline CDR1 is SGHVS and CDR2 is FNYEAQ. The CDR3 DNA reads TGTGCCAGCAGCCCCCGCCGGGACGCAATGGCCTACGAGCAGTACTTC. Translation gives CASSPRRDAMAYEQYF.

The V and J genes are TRBV6-1 and TRBJ2-5; TRBD1 matches 10 bases. The CDR3 is made up of 14 amino acids. CDR1 and CDR2 (germline): MNHNS, SASEGT. The V gene end was trimmed by 3 bases and the J gene end by 5 bases; junction bases not matched to a gene: 3. The CDR3 spells CASSEPGQGETQYF. CDR3 sequence (DNA): TGTGCCAGCAGTGAGCCGGGACAGGGGGAGACCCAGTACTTC.

This rearrangement joins TRBV19 to TRBJ1-1, with D perhaps TRBD1 (6 bases). Germline V gene data show CDR1 as LNHDA and CDR2 as SQIVND (reference sequence). V lost 4 bases and J 2 bases, leaving 14 bases between the germline ends. There are 15 residues in the CDR3. In nucleotides, the CDR3 is TGTGCCAGTAGTACCCTGGACAGCCCTAACACTGAAGCTTTCTTT. This codes for CASSTLDSPNTEAFF.

The chain links TRBV5-1 to TRBJ2-5, with D maybe TRBD2 (5 bases). V lost 2 bases, J lost 5 bases, and 19 bases lay in between. The CDR3 spans 16 residues. Germline CDR1 is SGHRS and CDR2 is YFSETQ. The CDR3 is CASSFSSRVGGETQYF. CDR3 nucleotides: TGCGCCAGCAGCTTTTCGAGTCGGGTGGGCGGGGAGACCCAGTACTTC. Drawing the rest from reference TRBV5-1 and TRBJ2-5, the complete variable domain is KAGVTQTPRYLIKTRGQQVTLSCSPISGHRSVSWYQQTPGQGLQFLFEYFSETQRNKGNFPGRFSGRQFSNSRSEMNVSTLELGDSALYLCASSFSSRVGGETQYFGPGTRLLVL.

This clonotype was observed a handful of times. CDR3: CSVEVVGTGYNEQFF. CDR3 DNA sequence: TGCAGCGTTGAAGTTGTCGGGACAGGGTACAATGAGCAGTTCTTC. The rearrangement links TRBV29-1 to TRBJ2-1; 9 positions agree with TRBD1. The CDR3 is 15 amino acids. Germline-derived CDR1 and CDR2 are SQVTM and ANQGSEA. The V and J ends lost 1 base and 4 bases, in that order; junction bases with no gene match: 5.

At least ten counts were recorded for this clonotype. The chain employs TRBV2 and TRBJ2-5, with 13 nucleotides matching TRBD2. Trimming cost V 8 bases and J 4 bases; bases outside gene matches: 7. The CDR3 totals 15 residues. CDR1 and CDR2 (germline): SNHLY, FYNNEI. The CDR3 sequence: CASALGLAGVETQYF. The CDR3, as DNA: TGTGCCAGCGCACTCGGACTAGCGGGAGTAGAGACCCAGTACTTC. The full variable domain, rest sourced from reference TRBV2 and TRBJ2-5, is EPEVTQTPSHQVTQMGQEVILRCVPISNHLYFYWYRQILGQKVEFLVSFYNNEISEKSEIFDDQFSVERPDGSNFTLKIRSTKLEDSAMYFCASALGLAGVETQYFGPGTRLLVL.

Concerning this clonotype itself: This may stem from a read error, because a much larger clone lies one nucleotide away. This rearrangement joins TRBV6-2 or TRBV6-3 to TRBJ2-1; the match to TRBD1 covers 10 bases. The CDR3 totals 14 residues. In germline, CDR1 is MNHEY, CDR2 SVGEGT. The J segment lost 4 bases and the V segment lost 9 bases, leaving 6 bases of the junction unmatched. CDR3 loop: CASRDRGQYNEQFF. The CDR3 DNA sequence: TGTGCCAGTCGAGACAGGGGGCAGTACAATGAGCAGTTCTTC.

This clonotype was seen repeatedly, ten times or more. V gene TRBV3-1 combines with J gene TRBJ2-7; no firm D call. Germline V lookup: CDR1 LGHDT, CDR2 YNNKEL (reference sequence). The CDR3 totals 15 residues. Trimming pared 4 bases from V and 2 bases from J, leaving 15 bases between. The CDR3 spells CASSPFPTLTYEQYF. The DNA for the CDR3 is TGTGCCAGCAGCCCGTTTCCGACTTTGACCTACGAGCAGTACTTC.